This TCR beta chain was observed in a study of T cell changes during pregnancy in multiple sclerosis. Trimming removed 0 bases from V and 3 bases from J, with 8 bases in between. Germline loops: CDR1 SQVTM, CDR2 ANQGSEA. The CDR3 covers 13 residues. Libraries were prepared by immunoSEQ multiplex PCR; TCRdb keeps only in-frame clonotypes and omits some of them. Of approximately 110,000 clones in the sample, 90% to 95% were seen once. The receptor was derived from a female donor with multiple sclerosis, enrolled in a pregnancy study. Sequenced material: peripheral blood, taken after pregnancy. The chain carries TRBV29-1 and TRBJ1-2; D ambiguous. The CDR3 region is CSVEDRGYYGYTF. The CDR3 nucleotides read TGCAGCGTTGAAGATCGAGGGTACTATGGCTACACCTTC. The entire variable domain, with the rest obtained from reference TRBV29-1 and TRBJ1-2, is as follows: SAVISQKPSRDICQRGTSLTIQCQVDSQVTMMFWYRQQPGQSLTLIATANQGSEATYESGFVIDKFPISRPNLTFSTLTVSNMSPEDSSIYLCSVEDRGYYGYTFGSGTRLTVV.